This T cell receptor beta chain was found in a study of control samples from healthy donors and cancer patients. Some clones are missing from TCRdb's copy, which holds only in-frame ones; the method was immunoSEQ multiplex PCR. The sample lists around 99,000 clones; about nine tenths were seen once. The ends lost 11 bases at V and 6 bases at J; junction bases unmatched: 11. The CDR3 extends over 13 amino acids. CDR1 and CDR2 (germline): WSHSY, SAAADI. A single count supports this clone. This chain connects TRBV10-2 to TRBJ2-3, with 7 bases lining up with TRBD2. The clonotype comes from a human donor in good health. The donor label of this sample is uncertain. Source material: blood. The CDR3: CAAGRSGTDTQYF. In DNA form, the CDR3 reads TGCGCCGCCGGGAGGAGTGGGACGGATACGCAGTATTTT.